This TCR beta chain was found in a study of cytomegalovirus exposure and HLA in healthy donors (TCRdb year 2017). About the study as a whole: An earlier analysis of several hundred of the donors reported more than 250 Gb of sequence data and 120 million or so unique TCR beta sequences from roughly 200 million T cells. Rather than drawing on any new phenotypic data, the later analysis identified candidate immune exposures from TCR beta sequences and the way those sequences occurred across donors. Approximately 300 gigabases of sequencing data and 70 million to 100 million unique TCR sequences made up an early release that covered under 750 HLA-typed donors. Because of strong linkage in the cohort, five DR-DQ haplotypes were treated as single units for association and clustering. Donor age, sex, ethnicity and CMV serostatus were compiled alongside the repertoire data. To decide whether each TCR beta V gene segment behaved as functional or pseudogenic, an earlier analysis of 587 of the donors relied on high-throughput TCR beta sequencing. Along with the roughly 700-subject first cohort, a separate validation cohort of around 120 different subjects was used. The genetic ancestry cluster associated with self-reported Caucasian donors included 70% to 85% of the 398 genotyped donors. In a later genetic analysis, genome-wide SNP genotypes for about 65% of the roughly 700 donors were used, and that subset was treated as a discovery cohort. The aim of the study was to test whether cataloging public T cell receptors could identify signatures of past pathogen exposure. On average, roughly 200,000 unique TCR beta nucleotide sequences were sequenced per donor among 350 to 400 genotyped donors of the cohort, with 15% to 20% of those sequences being non-productive. The number of typed donors differed by locus: about 620-640 for A, B, C, DRB1 and DQB1; approximately 530 for DQA1; some 590 for DPA1; and 400 to 480 for DPB1. The study combined high-throughput TCR immunosequencing, statistical association of individual TCRs with disease status, and machine learning to predict cytomegalovirus infection status. The study used immunosequencing to profile the T cell repertoires of approximately 650 subjects and linked those repertoires to cytomegalovirus serostatus. Both class I and class II loci were covered by HLA typing, at four-digit resolution. To study patterns of TCR occurrence, a later analysis re-analyzed previously published TCR beta repertoires from several hundred donors and added high-resolution HLA genotyping. Every repertoire in the discovery cohort had been generated on one and the same sequencing platform.

In total, around 600 healthy bone marrow donors made up the cohort. At the time of sampling, every cohort member was nominally healthy, though immune exposures that went unrecorded were likely present. The donor tested CMV seronegative, placing the donor among the roughly 350 seronegative members of the cohort. Every donor gave a peripheral blood sample, and the peripheral blood mononuclear cells from that sample were used for TCR beta sequencing. Genomic DNA extraction from the blood cell samples was performed with the Qiagen DNeasy Blood Extraction Kit. As for this clone: The antigen it recognizes is unknown. No per-base quality is available; no much larger clone lies one base away.

Receptors were amplified or captured by the immunoSEQ multiplex PCR assay. A mixture of 60 forward primers for TCR Vbeta segments and 13 reverse primers for TCR Jbeta segments was used in the multiplex PCR. The CDR3 region of rearranged TCR beta genes was amplified from genomic DNA by a multiplex PCR assay. The amplified TCR beta libraries were sequenced on the Illumina HiSeq System as 87-base-pair reads. Per the authors' processing: A later analysis counted around 72 million unique TCR beta chains across the roughly 700 repertoires, and 10 million to 11 million of these chains were shared by at least two donors. Raw reads were error-corrected and collapsed into unique sequences with a nearest-neighbor algorithm that merged closely related sequences to remove PCR and sequencing errors. To assign V, D and J gene segments, CDR3 sequences were aligned to IMGT reference sequences. For a sequence to be retained, at least a six-nucleotide match to both a V gene segment and a J gene segment was required. Rearrangements were called productive when the CDR3 lacked stop codons and stayed in frame with V and J; all others were non-productive. CDR3 was defined by IMGT convention, running from the second conserved V-encoded cysteine to the conserved J-encoded phenylalanine. Sequences without an unambiguous match to a single V gene segment were excluded from the earlier analysis of about 630 of the donors. In an earlier analysis of around 600 of the donors, V segments were called functional above 56.7% productive rearrangements and were called segregating when the between-donor standard deviation exceeded 5%. A statistical classification framework was built to diagnose cytomegalovirus status from the catalog of TCR beta chain sequences. In a later analysis, V and J genes were assigned by comparing TCR nucleotide sequences against IMGT/GENE-DB human TR gene sequences. In a later analysis, CDR3 sequences and most-parsimonious VDJ recombination scenarios were assigned using the TCRdist pipeline. A later analysis defined each TCR beta chain by its CDR3 amino acid sequence plus V-gene family, and excluded reads lacking a unique V-gene family. To address suspected cross-contamination and a sequencing artifact, a later analysis removed some 620 highly shared, low-generation-probability nucleotide sequences. In a later analysis, a clonal expansion index for each public chain was calculated from normalized within-repertoire ranks of inferred template counts. In a later analysis, generation probabilities were computed with a VDJ recombination model fitted to out-of-frame rearrangements, and the resulting probabilities were checked against IGoR. In a later analysis, TCR-TCR, TCR-HLA and TCR-CMV co-occurrence was scored with hypergeometric tests, and a repertoire-size bias correction was applied to TCR pairs. A later analysis estimated false discovery rates by permuting HLA or CMV assignments 20 times. In a later analysis, co-occurring TCRs were grouped using DBSCAN, and TCRdist sequence similarity was added for clustering within HLA-allele-positive subsets. For co-occurrence clustering, repertoires with fewer than 30,000 or more than 120,000 public chains were excluded, along with five repertoires with anomalous nucleotide sharing. TCRdb mirrors the immuneACCESS table, restricted to in-frame sequences. Some clones are absent from its copies; in checked studies, under half trace to an unresolved V gene, and the reason for the others is unknown. D and trimming were read from the DNA, whereas the V and J calls and clone size are those reported in that table. The sample has approximately 110,000 clones on record, about four fifths of them singletons. The ten largest clones capture more than 3% of the sample.

What the research found in general, with its limitations: A later analysis reported that several top co-occurrence clusters appeared linked to parvovirus B19, influenza, CMV and Epstein-Barr virus. In an earlier analysis of 500 to 650 of the donors, most TCR beta V segments appeared in productive rearrangements about 90% or about 30% of the time, broadly matching IMGT annotations. This cohort had only TCR beta chains sequenced, and the lack of alpha or paired-chain data limited which features could be detected. Linkage disequilibrium might explain the correlated functional status among segregating V segments, but an unknown experimental factor could not be excluded. A further reported finding was that TCR beta sequences accurately predicted the HLA-A and HLA-B alleles for most subjects in the first cohort. Because counts were too low, approximately 18 rarely observed V segments, including chromosome 9 orphons, were excluded from the earlier analysis of about 500 of the donors. The sequencing pipeline was judged likely to have produced a cluster of highly shared sequence variants as a technical artifact. A few of the identified cytomegalovirus-associated TCR beta chains were confirmed in vitro to be specific for cytomegalovirus antigens. A later analysis found that TCR association rates varied across HLA loci, with DRB1 alleles showing the most associated TCRs and HLA-C alleles the fewest. Compared with equally common non-associated chains, HLA-associated TCR beta chains in a later analysis were more clonally expanded and had lower generation probabilities. A later analysis found that most CMV-associated TCR beta chains appeared HLA-restricted, with HLA associations seemingly driven largely by CMV exposure. Most TCR sequences were seen in very few donors, while some public TCRs were found in many individuals. When HLA alleles, especially DR and DQ, strongly co-occurred, TCR associations were difficult to assign to individual alleles. The authors suggested that the approach could potentially be extended to other disease states and immunological phenotypes. Roughly uniform sequencing depth across donors was assumed in presence/absence analyses, although this assumption may not hold. HLA typing was unavailable for some donors at each locus, so association tests used only the typed subset. A later genetic analysis associated a missense DCLRE1C variant with V-gene and J-gene trimming of TCR beta chains, and an independent cohort replicated the association. Immune exposure information for the cohort was limited to CMV serostatus. A later genetic analysis reported fewer N-insertions in productive TCRs among donors in an Asian-associated ancestry cluster than the roughly 640-donor mean. Cytomegalovirus status was reported to be diagnosed by the classifier with high specificity and sensitivity in both the original and validation cohorts. The study gave a list of around 170 TCR beta chains associated with cytomegalovirus. In a later analysis, about 16,000 TCR beta sequences were associated with specific HLA alleles at a false discovery rate of 0.05.

The specimen sequenced was PBMCs. The receptor was isolated from a man between 35 and 55 years old in good health and CMV-seronegative.

The sequenced DNA is TGTGCCAGCAGTTCTCCCTCGGACAGGGCTCAGCCCCAGCATTTT. It specifies CASSSPSDRAQPQHF. The sequence joins TRBV28 to TRBJ1-5, with 8 junctional bases fitting TRBD1. Compared with germline, V lacks 4 bases and J lacks 6 bases; bases without a gene match: 8. The germline V gene specifies MDHEN as CDR1 and SYDVKM as CDR2. The CDR3 sequence holds 15 residues, the cysteine and phenylalanine included. Only CDR3 DNA remains: 45 bases, in frame from the first base. This CDR3, with the reference TRBV28 and TRBJ1-5 proteins standing in past its ends, gives the full variable domain DVKVTQSSRYLVKRTGEKVFLECVQDMDHENMFWYRQDPGLGLRLIYFSYDVKMKEKGDIPEGYSVSREKKERFSLILESASTNQTSMYLCASSSPSDRAQPQHFGDGTRLSIL.